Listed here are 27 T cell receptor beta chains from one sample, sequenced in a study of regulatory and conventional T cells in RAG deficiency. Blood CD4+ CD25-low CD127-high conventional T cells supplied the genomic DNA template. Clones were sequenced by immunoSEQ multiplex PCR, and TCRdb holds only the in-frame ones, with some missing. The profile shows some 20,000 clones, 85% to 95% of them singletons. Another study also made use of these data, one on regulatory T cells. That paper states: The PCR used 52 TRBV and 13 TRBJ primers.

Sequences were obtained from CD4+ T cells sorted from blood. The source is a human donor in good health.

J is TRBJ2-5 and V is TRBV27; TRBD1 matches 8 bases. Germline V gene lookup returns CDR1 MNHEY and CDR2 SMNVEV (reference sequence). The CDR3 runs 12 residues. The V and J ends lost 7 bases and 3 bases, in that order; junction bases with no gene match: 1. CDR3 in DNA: TGTGCCAGCAAGGACAGGGAAGAGACCCAGTACTTC. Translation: CASKDREETQYF.

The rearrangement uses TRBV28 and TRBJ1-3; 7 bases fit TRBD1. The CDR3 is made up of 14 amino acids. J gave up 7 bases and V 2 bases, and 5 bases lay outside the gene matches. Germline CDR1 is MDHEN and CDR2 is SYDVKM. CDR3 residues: CASSLEGAFNTIYF. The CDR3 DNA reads TGTGCCAGCAGTTTAGAGGGGGCATTCAACACCATATATTTT.

CDR3 nucleotide sequence: TGTGCCAGCAGTTACTCCCAACTAGCGGGCTATTACGAGCAGTACTTC. Protein product: CASSYSQLAGYYEQYF. J is TRBJ2-7 and V is TRBV6-5; 9 bases fit TRBD2. Germline CDR1 MNHEY, CDR2 SVGAGI. The CDR3 consists of 16 residues. V was clipped by 0 bases and J by 4 bases; unmatched bases: 7.

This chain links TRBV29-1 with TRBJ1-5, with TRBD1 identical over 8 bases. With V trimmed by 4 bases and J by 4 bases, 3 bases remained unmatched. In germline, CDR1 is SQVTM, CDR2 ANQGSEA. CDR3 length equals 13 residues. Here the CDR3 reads CSVGQGWNQPQHF. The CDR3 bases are TGCAGCGTTGGACAGGGGTGGAATCAGCCCCAGCATTTT.

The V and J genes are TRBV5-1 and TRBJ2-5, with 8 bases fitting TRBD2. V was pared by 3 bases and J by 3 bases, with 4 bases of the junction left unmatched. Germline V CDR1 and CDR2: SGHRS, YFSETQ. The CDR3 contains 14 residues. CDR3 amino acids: CASSSGRAEETQYF. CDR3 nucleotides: TGCGCCAGCAGCTCCGGGAGGGCGGAAGAGACCCAGTACTTC.

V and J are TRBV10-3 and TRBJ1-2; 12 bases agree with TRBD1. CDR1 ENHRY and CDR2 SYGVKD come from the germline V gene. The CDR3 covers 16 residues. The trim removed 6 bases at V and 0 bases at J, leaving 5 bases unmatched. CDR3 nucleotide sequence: TGTGCCATCAGAGCCGGGACAGGGGGCCCTAACTATGGCTACACCTTC. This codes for CAIRAGTGGPNYGYTF.

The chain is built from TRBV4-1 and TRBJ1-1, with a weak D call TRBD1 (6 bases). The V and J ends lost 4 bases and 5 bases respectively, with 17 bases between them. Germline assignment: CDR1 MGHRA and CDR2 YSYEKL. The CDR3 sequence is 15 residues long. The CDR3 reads CASSLRPTGRTEAFF. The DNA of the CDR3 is TGCGCCAGCAGCCTTCGTCCCACAGGGAGGACTGAAGCTTTCTTT.

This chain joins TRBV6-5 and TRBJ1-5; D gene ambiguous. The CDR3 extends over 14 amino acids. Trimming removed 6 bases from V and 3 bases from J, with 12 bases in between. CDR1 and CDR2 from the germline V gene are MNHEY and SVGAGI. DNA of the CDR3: TGTGCCAGCAGCACCGTCAGTTTCAATCAGCCCCAGCATTTT. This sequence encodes CASSTVSFNQPQHF.

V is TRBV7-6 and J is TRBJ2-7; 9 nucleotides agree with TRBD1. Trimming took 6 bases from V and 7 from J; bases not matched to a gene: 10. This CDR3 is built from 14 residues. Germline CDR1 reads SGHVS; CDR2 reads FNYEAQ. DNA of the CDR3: TGTGCCAGCAGTTACTCGGACAGGGGAGGGGAGCAGTACTTC. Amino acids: CASSYSDRGGEQYF.

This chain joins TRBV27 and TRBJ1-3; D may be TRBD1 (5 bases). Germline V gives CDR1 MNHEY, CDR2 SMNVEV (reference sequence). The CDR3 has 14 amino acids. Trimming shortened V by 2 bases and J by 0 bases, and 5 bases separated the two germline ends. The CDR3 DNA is TGTGCCAGCAGTTTAAGGGGCTCTGGAAACACCATATATTTT. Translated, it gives CASSLRGSGNTIYF.

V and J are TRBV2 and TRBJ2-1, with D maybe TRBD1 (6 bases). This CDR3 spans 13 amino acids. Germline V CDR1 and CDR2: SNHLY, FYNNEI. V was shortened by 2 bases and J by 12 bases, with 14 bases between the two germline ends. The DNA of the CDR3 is TGTGCCAGCAGTGAATCCGGCAGGGGACCGCAGTTCTTC. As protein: CASSESGRGPQFF. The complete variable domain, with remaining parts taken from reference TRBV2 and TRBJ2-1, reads EPEVTQTPSHQVTQMGQEVILRCVPISNHLYFYWYRQILGQKVEFLVSFYNNEISEKSEIFDDQFSVERPDGSNFTLKIRSTKLEDSAMYFCASSESGRGPQFFGPGTRLTVL.

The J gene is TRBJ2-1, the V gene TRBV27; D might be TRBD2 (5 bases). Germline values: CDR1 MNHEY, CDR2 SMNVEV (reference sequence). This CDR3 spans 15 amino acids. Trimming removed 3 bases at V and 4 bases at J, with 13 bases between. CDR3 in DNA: TGTGCCAGCAGTTTTGGGTTCCGGGGTTACAATGAGCAGTTCTTC. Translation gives CASSFGFRGYNEQFF.

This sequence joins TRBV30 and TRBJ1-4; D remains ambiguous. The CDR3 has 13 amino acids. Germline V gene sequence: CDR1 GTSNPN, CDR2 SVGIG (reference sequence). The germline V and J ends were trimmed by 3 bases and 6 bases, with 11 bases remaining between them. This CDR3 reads CAWRRSFDEKLFF. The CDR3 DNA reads TGTGCCTGGAGACGAAGTTTTGATGAAAAACTGTTTTTT.

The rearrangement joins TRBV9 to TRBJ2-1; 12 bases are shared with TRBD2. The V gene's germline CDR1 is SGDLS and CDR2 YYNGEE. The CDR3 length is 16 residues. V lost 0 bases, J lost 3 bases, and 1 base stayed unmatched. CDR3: CASSVGTSGNYNEQFF. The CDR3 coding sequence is TGTGCCAGCAGCGTAGGGACTAGCGGGAACTACAATGAGCAGTTCTTC. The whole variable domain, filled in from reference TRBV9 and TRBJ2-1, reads DSGVTQTPKHLITATGQRVTLRCSPRSGDLSVYWYQQSLDQGLQFLIQYYNGEERAKGNILERFSAQQFPDLHSELNLSSLELGDSALYFCASSVGTSGNYNEQFFGPGTRLTVL.

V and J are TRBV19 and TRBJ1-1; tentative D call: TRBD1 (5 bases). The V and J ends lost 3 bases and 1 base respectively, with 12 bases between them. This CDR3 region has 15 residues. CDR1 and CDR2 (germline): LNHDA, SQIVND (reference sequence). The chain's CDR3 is CASSIGVTENTEAFF. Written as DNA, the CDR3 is TGTGCCAGTAGTATTGGGGTGACAGAGAACACTGAAGCTTTCTTT.

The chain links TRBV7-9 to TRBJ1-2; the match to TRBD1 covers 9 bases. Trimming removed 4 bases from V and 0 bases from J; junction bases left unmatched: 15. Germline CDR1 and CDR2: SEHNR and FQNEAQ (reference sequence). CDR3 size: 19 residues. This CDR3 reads CASSSRTLRQGEANYGYTF. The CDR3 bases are TGTGCCAGCAGCTCCCGAACCCTTCGACAGGGGGAAGCTAACTATGGCTACACCTTC.

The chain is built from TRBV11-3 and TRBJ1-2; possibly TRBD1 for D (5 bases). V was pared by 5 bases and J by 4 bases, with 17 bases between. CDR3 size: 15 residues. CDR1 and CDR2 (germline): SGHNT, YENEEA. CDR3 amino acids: CASSHRDGTSYGYTF. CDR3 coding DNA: TGTGCCAGCAGCCACCGGGACGGCACGAGCTATGGCTACACCTTC.

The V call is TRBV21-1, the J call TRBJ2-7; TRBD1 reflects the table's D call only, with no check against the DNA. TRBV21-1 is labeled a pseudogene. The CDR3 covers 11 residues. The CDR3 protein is CASSNTYEQYF. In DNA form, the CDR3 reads TGTGCCAGCAGCAACACCTACGAGCAGTACTTC.

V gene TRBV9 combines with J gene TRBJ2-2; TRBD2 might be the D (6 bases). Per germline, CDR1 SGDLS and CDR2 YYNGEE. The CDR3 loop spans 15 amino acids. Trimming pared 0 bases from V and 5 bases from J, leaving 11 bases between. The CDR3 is CASSVGTTLTGELFF. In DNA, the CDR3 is TGTGCCAGCAGCGTAGGGACTACCTTAACCGGGGAGCTGTTTTTT.

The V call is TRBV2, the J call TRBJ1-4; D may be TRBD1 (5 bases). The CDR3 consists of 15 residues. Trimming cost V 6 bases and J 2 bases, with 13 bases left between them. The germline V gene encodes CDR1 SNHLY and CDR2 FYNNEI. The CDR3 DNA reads TGTGCCAGCAGGGCTCAGGGACCTACTAATGAAAAACTGTTTTTT. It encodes CASRAQGPTNEKLFF.

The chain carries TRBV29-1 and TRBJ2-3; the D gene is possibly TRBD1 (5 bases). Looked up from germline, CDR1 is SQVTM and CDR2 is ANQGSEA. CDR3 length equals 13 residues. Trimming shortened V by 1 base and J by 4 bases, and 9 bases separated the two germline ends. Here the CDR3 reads CSVEVARADTQYF. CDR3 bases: TGCAGCGTTGAAGTCGCCAGGGCAGATACGCAGTATTTT.

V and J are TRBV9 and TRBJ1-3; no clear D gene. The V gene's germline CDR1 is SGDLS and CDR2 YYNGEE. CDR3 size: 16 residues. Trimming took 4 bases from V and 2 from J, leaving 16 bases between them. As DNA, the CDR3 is TGTGCCAGCAGCTCGCGGGAGGGTCCCGCTGGAAACACCATATATTTT. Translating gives CASSSREGPAGNTIYF.

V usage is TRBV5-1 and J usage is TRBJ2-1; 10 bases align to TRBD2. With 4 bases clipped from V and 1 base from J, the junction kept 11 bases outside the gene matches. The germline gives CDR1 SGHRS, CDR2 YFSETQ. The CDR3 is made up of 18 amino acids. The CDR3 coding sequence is TGCGCCAGCAGCAACGGACTAGCGGCGGGGGGTTCCTACAATGAGCAGTTCTTC. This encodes CASSNGLAAGGSYNEQFF.

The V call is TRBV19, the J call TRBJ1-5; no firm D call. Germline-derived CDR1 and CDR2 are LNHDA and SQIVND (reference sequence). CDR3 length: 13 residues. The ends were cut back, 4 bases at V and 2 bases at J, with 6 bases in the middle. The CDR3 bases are TGTGCCAGTAGTACCGAGGGCAATCAGCCCCAGCATTTT. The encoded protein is CASSTEGNQPQHF.

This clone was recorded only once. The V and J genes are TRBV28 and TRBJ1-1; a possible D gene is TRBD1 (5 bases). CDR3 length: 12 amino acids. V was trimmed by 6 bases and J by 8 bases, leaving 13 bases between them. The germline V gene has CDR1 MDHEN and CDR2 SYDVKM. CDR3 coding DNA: TGTGCCAGCAGCCAGGATGAGGGGGAAGCTTTCTTT. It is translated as CASSQDEGEAFF.

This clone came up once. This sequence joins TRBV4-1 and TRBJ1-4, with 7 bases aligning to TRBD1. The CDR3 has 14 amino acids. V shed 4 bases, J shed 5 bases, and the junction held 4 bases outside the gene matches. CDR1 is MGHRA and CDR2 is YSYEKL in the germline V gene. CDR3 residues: CASSPQDRNEKLFF. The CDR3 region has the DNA TGCGCCAGCAGCCCCCAGGACAGGAATGAAAAACTGTTTTTT.

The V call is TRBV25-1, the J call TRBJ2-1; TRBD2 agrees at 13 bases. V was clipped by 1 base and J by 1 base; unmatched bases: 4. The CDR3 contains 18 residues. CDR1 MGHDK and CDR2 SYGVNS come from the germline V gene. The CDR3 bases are TGTGCCAGCAGTGAATGGACTAGCGGGAGTGTATCCTACAATGAGCAGTTCTTC. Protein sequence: CASSEWTSGSVSYNEQFF.